This is a list of T cell receptor beta chains from one sample in a study of circulating and synovial CD4+ cells in juvenile arthritis. Here immunoSEQ multiplex PCR was the method, and the copy in TCRdb shows in-frame clones only, minus some. This table holds about 34,000 clones, just under 97% found once. The sequencing input was CD4+ T cells from blood. Receptors originate from a human donor with juvenile idiopathic arthritis. Each CDR3 is given with its conserved first and last residue. The D gene is left open where the match is weak. Rows may omit the clone size; those that give it use once, few, many or a size class.

v_gene,d_gene,j_gene,abundance,CDR3aa,CDR3nt
TRBV7-9,TRBD1,TRBJ2-7,NA,CASSSGQGDLEQYF,TGTGCCAGCAGCTCTGGACAGGGCGACCTCGAGCAGTACTTC
TRBV7-6,TRBD2,TRBJ2-3,NA,CASSPGGGTDTQYF,TGTGCCAGCAGCCCCGGGGGGGGGACAGATACGCAGTATTTT
TRBV5-1,NA,TRBJ2-3,NA,CASSSRRGGERDTQYF,TGCGCCAGCAGCTCCCGAAGGGGCGGTGAGAGGGATACGCAGTATTTT
TRBV29-1,NA,TRBJ1-4,NA,CSAAVTGPNEKLFF,TGCAGCGCCGCAGTGACAGGTCCTAATGAAAAACTGTTTTTT
TRBV27,NA,TRBJ1-2,NA,CASSLTGIEGYGYTF,TGTGCCAGCAGTTTAACCGGGATAGAAGGCTATGGCTACACCTTC
TRBV7-2,NA,TRBJ2-3,once,CASSDPRGADTQYF,TGTGCCAGCAGCGACCCCAGGGGGGCAGATACGCAGTATTTT
TRBV4-1,TRBD1,TRBJ2-7,NA,CASSQATGERQYF,TGCGCCAGCAGCCAAGCGACAGGGGAGAGGCAGTACTTC
TRBV11-1,TRBD1,TRBJ2-7,NA,CASSQIGTGYEQYF,TGTGCCAGCAGCCAAATAGGGACAGGCTACGAGCAGTACTTC
TRBV2,NA,TRBJ2-3,NA,CASSGGGASTDTQYF,TGTGCCAGCAGCGGAGGGGGGGCTAGCACAGATACGCAGTATTTT
TRBV6-4,NA,TRBJ2-2,NA,CASSDEAGTGELFF,TGTGCCAGCAGTGACGAGGCCGGCACCGGGGAGCTGTTTTTT
TRBV28,NA,TRBJ1-2,NA,CASSLSPQAGGYTF,TGTGCCAGCAGTTTATCTCCCCAGGCCGGTGGCTACACCTTC
TRBV11-3,TRBD2,TRBJ2-3,NA,CASSSQGTSDHTQYF,TGTGCCAGCAGCTCACAAGGGACTAGCGATCATACGCAGTATTTT
TRBV5-4,TRBD1,TRBJ1-2,NA,CASSVWGQTGYTF,TGTGCCAGCAGCGTATGGGGACAGACTGGCTACACCTTC
TRBV6-1,TRBD1,TRBJ1-2,NA,CASSDPPGTGASGGYTF,TGTGCCAGCAGTGACCCCCCCGGGACAGGGGCTTCCGGTGGCTACACCTTC
TRBV5-4,TRBD2,TRBJ2-1,NA,CASSHSSGGSDEQFF,TGTGCCAGCAGCCATTCTAGCGGGGGGAGTGATGAGCAGTTCTTC
TRBV2,TRBD1,TRBJ1-5,NA,CASSQIGQGGNQPQHF,TGTGCCAGCAGCCAGATCGGACAGGGGGGAAATCAGCCCCAGCATTTT
TRBV4-2,TRBD2,TRBJ2-5,NA,CASSQDIIGLAGGYQEAQYF,TGTGCCAGCAGCCAAGATATTATCGGATTAGCGGGAGGGTACCAAGAGGCCCAGTACTTC
TRBV7-2,NA,TRBJ1-1,NA,CASSFGGVRNTEAFF,TGTGCCAGCAGCTTCGGCGGGGTTCGTAACACTGAAGCTTTCTTT
TRBV27,NA,TRBJ1-5,NA,CASREAQGTDQPQHF,TGTGCCAGCAGGGAGGCCCAGGGGACGGATCAGCCCCAGCATTTT
TRBV10-1,NA,TRBJ2-7,NA,CASSHSSSSYEQYF,TGCGCCAGCAGTCACAGTTCGAGCTCCTACGAGCAGTACTTC
TRBV10-3,TRBD1,TRBJ1-1,NA,CAISESRGFTEAFF,TGTGCCATCAGTGAGTCCAGGGGGTTCACTGAAGCTTTCTTT
TRBV28,NA,TRBJ2-1,NA,CATNRRNEQFF,TGTGCCACCAATCGCAGGAATGAGCAGTTCTTC
TRBV19,NA,TRBJ2-1,NA,CASSITAREQFF,TGTGCCAGTAGTATCACCGCCAGAGAGCAGTTCTTC
TRBV7-7,TRBD2,TRBJ2-5,NA,CASSLARLAGGPRETQYF,TGTGCCAGCAGCTTAGCCAGACTAGCGGGGGGGCCTCGTGAGACCCAGTACTTC
TRBV27,NA,TRBJ2-7,few,CASSTKGGGEQYF,TGTGCCAGCAGTACCAAAGGGGGGGGCGAGCAGTACTTC
TRBV10-1,TRBD2,TRBJ2-3,NA,CASSESWTSGGTDTQYF,TGCGCCAGCAGTGAGTCGTGGACTAGCGGGGGGACAGATACGCAGTATTTT
TRBV2,NA,TRBJ2-5,NA,CASSDTQETQYF,TGTGCCAGCAGCGACACTCAAGAGACCCAGTACTTC
TRBV2,TRBD1,TRBJ1-5,NA,CASSDDRGRVGPQHF,TGTGCCAGCAGTGATGACAGGGGCCGCGTAGGGCCCCAGCATTTT
TRBV9,NA,TRBJ2-7,NA,CASSVDIEQYF,TGTGCCAGCAGCGTAGACATCGAGCAGTACTTC
TRBV4-3,NA,TRBJ2-1,NA,CASSQDPTLNEQFF,TGCGCCAGCAGCCAAGACCCGACTCTCAATGAGCAGTTCTTC
TRBV28,TRBD2,TRBJ2-7,NA,CASSSSGLAGGVEQYF,TGTGCCAGCAGCTCGTCCGGTCTAGCGGGAGGGGTCGAGCAGTACTTC
TRBV9,TRBD2,TRBJ2-1,NA,CASGPPPSGIAYNEQFF,TGTGCCAGCGGCCCCCCCCCTAGCGGGATTGCCTACAATGAGCAGTTCTTC
TRBV10-2,TRBD2,TRBJ2-1,NA,CASSELGTSGNNEQFF,TGCGCCAGCAGTGAGTTGGGGACTAGCGGGAACAATGAGCAGTTCTTC
TRBV9,NA,TRBJ2-4,NA,CASSVVEGSGIQYF,TGTGCCAGCAGCGTAGTAGAGGGCTCGGGCATTCAGTACTTC